This TCR beta chain stems from a study of breast tumors, draining lymph nodes, adjacent tissues. The study, taken as a whole, reports: The data were judged consistent with most tumor T cells coming from lymph node and expanding in tumor. Tumor T cell lymph node origin was a supported hypothesis, not proven.

This clonotype was detected a few times. Its target is not known. Via MiXCR, TCRdb re-called the multiplex PCR reads, giving one row per CDR3 protein. The repertoire consists of about 130,000 distinct CDR3 sequences, with 21% occurring once and the leading ten covering roughly 2.2%. The lymph nodes were axillary draining lymph nodes from breast cancer patients. The sample consisted of axillary lymph node tissue. This TCR derives from a female donor with breast cancer. Some clones in this sample may be carry-over from other donors' samples.

The CDR3 nucleotides are TGTGCCAGTAGTATCTCTCATCGGGGTGAGCAGTTCTTC. Its translation is CASSISHRGEQFF. The chain recombines TRBV19 with TRBJ2-1, with a weak D call TRBD2 (5 bases). With 3 bases removed from V and 9 bases from J, the gap between germline ends came to 12 bases. CDR1 LNHDA and CDR2 SQIVND come from the germline V gene (reference sequence). The CDR3 has 13 amino acids.